The 10 T cell receptor beta chains reported below all come from one sample, sequenced in a study of cytomegalovirus exposure and HLA in healthy donors. Primers: 60 Vbeta forward and 13 Jbeta reverse. The table came from immunoSEQ multiplex PCR; TCRdb's copy has only in-frame clones and leaves some out. The sample records over 150,000 clones, around nine tenths being singletons. What was sequenced was PBMCs. Receptors were obtained from a woman aged 30 to 39 in good health and CMV-seronegative.

This chain connects TRBV7-9 to TRBJ1-4; no definite D call. The V end was cut by 5 bases, the J end by 7 bases, with 14 bases between. Germline-derived CDR1 and CDR2 are SEHNR and FQNEAQ (reference sequence). The CDR3 covers 14 residues. CDR3 region: CASSRVPTREKLFF. The DNA of the CDR3 is TGTGCCAGCAGCCGGGTCCCAACTCGTGAAAAACTGTTTTTT.

This chain uses TRBV18 with TRBJ1-4, with 9 nucleotides matching TRBD1. CDR1 and CDR2 (germline): KGHSH, LQKENI. This CDR3 contains 17 residues. V lost 3 bases to trimming and J lost 8 bases; unmatched junction nucleotides: 13. The CDR3 spells CASSPPTTGGGGEKLFF. DNA of the CDR3: TGTGCCAGCTCACCCCCTACAACAGGGGGCGGGGGAGAAAAACTGTTTTTT.

This chain joins TRBV7-2 and TRBJ1-4, with 11 nucleotides matching TRBD1. The germline CDR1 and CDR2 sequences are SGHTA and FQGNSA. The ends lost 4 bases at V and 8 bases at J; junction bases unmatched: 12. This CDR3 has 17 amino acids. The chain's CDR3 is CASSYTPRDRGIEKLFF. As DNA, the CDR3 is TGTGCCAGCAGCTATACCCCCCGGGACAGGGGGATAGAAAAACTGTTTTTT.

This chain links TRBV10-3 with TRBJ1-2, with 12 bases matching TRBD1. The CDR3 covers 18 residues. CDR1 is ENHRY, CDR2 SYGVKD, per germline. V was clipped by 3 bases and J by 4 bases; unmatched bases: 12. In DNA, the CDR3 is TGTGCCATCAGTGACGTCCGGGACAGGGGGCGCCGGGGCTATGGCTACACCTTC. It is translated as CAISDVRDRGRRGYGYTF.

This chain joins TRBV7-8 and TRBJ1-3; D is perhaps TRBD1 (5 bases). The V end lost 8 bases, the J end lost 0 bases, and 11 bases lay between the germline ends. The CDR3 length is 14 residues. The germline V gene encodes CDR1 SGHVS and CDR2 FQNEAQ. CDR3 residues: CASHSGNSGNTIYF. In DNA, the CDR3 is TGTGCCAGCCACTCAGGGAACTCTGGAAACACCATATATTTT.

The rearrangement uses TRBV27 and TRBJ2-5; TRBD2 matches at 10 bases. The CDR3 runs to 16 residues. V was clipped by 4 bases and J by 1 base; unmatched bases: 6. CDR1 MNHEY and CDR2 SMNVEV come from the germline V gene (reference sequence). CDR3 protein: CASSSPRLAGQETQYF. CDR3 coding DNA: TGTGCCAGCAGTTCCCCGAGACTAGCGGGCCAAGAGACCCAGTACTTC.

The V gene is TRBV9, the J gene TRBJ1-1; the match to TRBD1 covers 12 bases. Germline CDR1 reads SGDLS; CDR2 reads YYNGEE. J gave up 5 bases and V 0 bases, and 5 bases lay outside the gene matches. This CDR3 spans 16 amino acids. The chain's CDR3 is CASSVGGQGAGTEAFF. Written as DNA, the CDR3 is TGTGCCAGCAGCGTAGGGGGACAGGGGGCAGGGACTGAAGCTTTCTTT.

The chain joins TRBV6-1 to TRBJ1-2, with TRBD1 matching over 7 bases. CDR1 is MNHNS and CDR2 is SASEGT in the germline V gene. V dropped 4 bases and J dropped 7; count of bases not matched to a gene: 12. The CDR3 has 15 residues. CDR3 nucleotides: TGTGCCAGCAGTGCGATACGGCCGGGACAGCTTGGCTACACCTTC. This sequence encodes CASSAIRPGQLGYTF.

The V gene is TRBV7-7, the J gene TRBJ2-1, with TRBD1 matching over 10 bases. Germline CDR1 reads SSHAT; CDR2 reads FNYEAQ (reference sequence). The CDR3 runs to 14 residues. The V and J ends lost 5 bases and 4 bases, in that order; junction bases with no gene match: 2. The CDR3 DNA follows: TGTGCCAGCAGCCGGGACAGGGGTTACAATGAGCAGTTCTTC. It encodes CASSRDRGYNEQFF.

Only a few counts were recorded for this clone. The chain combines TRBV2 with TRBJ1-1, with D uncertain. V lost 6 bases, J lost 7 bases, and 9 bases lay in between. Germline assignment: CDR1 SNHLY and CDR2 FYNNEI. This CDR3 has 11 residues. The CDR3 region has the DNA TGTGCCAGCAGCTCCGGTATTGAAGCTTTCTTT. Translation gives CASSSGIEAFF.